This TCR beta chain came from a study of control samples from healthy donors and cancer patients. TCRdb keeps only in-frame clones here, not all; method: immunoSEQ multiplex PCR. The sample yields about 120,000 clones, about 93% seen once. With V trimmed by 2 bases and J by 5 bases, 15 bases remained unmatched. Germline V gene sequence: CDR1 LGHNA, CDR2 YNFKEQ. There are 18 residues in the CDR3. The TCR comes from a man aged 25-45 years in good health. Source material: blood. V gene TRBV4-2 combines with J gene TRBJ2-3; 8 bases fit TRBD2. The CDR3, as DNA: TGTGCCAGCAGCCAATTAATTGCGGGCGGGGGGCCCGGAGATACGCAGTATTTT. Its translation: CASSQLIAGGGPGDTQYF.